This is a list of T cell receptor beta chains from one sample in a study of technical replicates of blood from a few donors. Sequenced by immunoSEQ multiplex PCR; TCRdb stores in-frame clones only, minus some. The sample lists 55,000 to 75,000 clones, 91% occurring once. The material sequenced was PBMCs. These receptors all come from a human donor in good health. Some clones in this sample may be carry-over from other donors' samples. CDR3s include the opening cysteine and the closing phenylalanine or tryptophan. D genes are given only for firm matches. Clone size is stated in some rows and not others, as once, few, many or a class when expanded.

TRBJ1-3,-,TRBV9,-,CASSVERTPGNTIYF,TGTGCCAGCAGCGTAGAGCGAACCCCTGGAAACACCATATATTTT
TRBJ2-7,TRBD1,TRBV5-1,-,CASSTGDSSYEQYF,TGCGCCAGCAGCACTGGGGACAGCTCCTACGAGCAGTACTTC
TRBJ1-2,-,TRBV25-1,-,CASSVSVGDWGGYTF,TGTGCCAGCAGTGTCTCGGTAGGGGATTGGGGTGGCTACACCTTC
TRBJ2-7,-,TRBV5-6,-,CASSVGAVSSYEQYF,TGTGCCAGCAGCGTTGGTGCCGTGAGCTCCTACGAGCAGTACTTC
TRBJ2-5,TRBD2,TRBV7-2,-,CASSLALAGLQETQYF,TGTGCCAGCAGCTTAGCACTAGCGGGCCTACAGGAGACCCAGTACTTC
TRBJ2-7,TRBD2,TRBV4-1,-,CASSPYGTSGSSYEQYF,TGCGCCAGCAGCCCCTACGGGACTAGCGGGAGCTCCTACGAGCAGTACTTC
TRBJ2-3,-,TRBV9,-,CASSVGTAGPVDTQYF,TGTGCCAGCAGCGTAGGAACGGCGGGGCCCGTTGATACGCAGTATTTT
TRBJ1-4,TRBD1,TRBV2,-,CASKTGTGDEKLFF,TGTGCCAGCAAAACCGGGACAGGTGACGAAAAACTGTTTTTT
TRBJ1-5,-,TRBV5-1,-,CASSPGTGNQPQHF,TGCGCCAGCAGCCCCGGGACTGGCAATCAGCCCCAGCATTTT
TRBJ2-1,-,TRBV7-8,-,CASQIQGLLTEQFF,TGTGCCAGCCAAATCCAGGGGCTCCTCACGGAGCAGTTCTTC
TRBJ2-5,-,TRBV5-5,-,CASSLQVGQETQYF,TGTGCCAGCAGCTTGCAGGTTGGCCAAGAGACCCAGTACTTC
TRBJ2-7,-,TRBV6-5,-,CASSYSQRVDEQYF,TGTGCCAGCAGTTATAGCCAACGAGTTGACGAGCAGTACTTC
TRBJ2-3,-,TRBV4-2,-,CASSQEAGPYTDTQYF,TGTGCCAGCAGCCAAGAGGCGGGGCCTTACACAGATACGCAGTATTTT
TRBJ1-1,-,TRBV18,once,CASSPRTGTEAFF,TGTGCCAGCTCACCACGCACAGGGACTGAAGCTTTCTTT
TRBJ1-2,-,TRBV25-1,-,CASSEGAGYTF,TGTGCCAGCAGTGAGGGGGCTGGCTACACCTTC
TRBJ2-1,TRBD2,TRBV7-3,-,CASSLGLAGMDEQFF,TGTGCCAGCAGCTTAGGTCTAGCGGGAATGGATGAGCAGTTCTTC
TRBJ2-2,TRBD1,TRBV11-2,-,CASSTSGQTTNTGELFF,TGTGCCAGCAGCACGTCGGGACAGACAACGAACACCGGGGAGCTGTTTTTT
TRBJ2-3,TRBD2,TRBV7-3,-,CASSQGTSGGPDTQYF,TGTGCCAGCAGTCAGGGGACTAGCGGGGGGCCAGATACGCAGTATTTT
TRBJ2-7,TRBD1,TRBV6-5,-,CASSPGTAVWYF,TGTGCCAGCAGTCCCGGGACAGCCGTCTGGTACTTC
TRBJ2-3,-,TRBV11-1,-,CASSPLGADTQYF,TGTGCCAGCAGCCCCCTAGGGGCAGATACGCAGTATTTT
TRBJ2-7,TRBD2,TRBV11-3,-,CASSRRGDEQYF,TGTGCCAGCAGCAGGCGGGGGGACGAGCAGTACTTC
TRBJ1-1,-,TRBV14,-,CASSPPGRGIEAFF,TGTGCCAGCAGCCCCCCCGGTCGCGGGATTGAAGCTTTCTTT
TRBJ2-2,TRBD1,TRBV5-1,few,CASSSGTGGNTGELFF,TGCGCCAGCAGCTCCGGGACAGGGGGAAACACCGGGGAGCTGTTTTTT
TRBJ1-2,-,TRBV4-3,-,CASSQGWRNGYTF,TGCGCCAGCAGCCAAGGGTGGAGAAATGGCTACACCTTC
TRBJ2-7,TRBD1,TRBV6-6,-,CASSPGPGGDYEQYF,TGTGCCAGCAGTCCGGGCCCAGGGGGCGACTACGAGCAGTACTTC
TRBJ2-7,TRBD2,TRBV30,-,CAWSGGGSDLYEQYF,TGTGCCTGGAGTGGGGGCGGGAGTGACCTCTACGAGCAGTACTTC
TRBJ1-5,-,TRBV4-1,-,CASSQEAGAKPQHF,TGCGCCAGCAGCCAAGAGGCGGGGGCAAAGCCCCAGCATTTT
TRBJ2-5,TRBD2,TRBV15,-,CATSRGAGGETQYF,TGTGCCACCAGCAGGGGCGCCGGGGGGGAGACCCAGTACTTC
TRBJ2-1,-,TRBV4-2,-,CASSPGREAIGEQFF,TGTGCCAGCAGCCCTGGACGGGAAGCAATAGGGGAGCAGTTCTTC
TRBJ2-3,TRBD2,TRBV6-5,-,CASSYTASGFTDTQYF,TGTGCCAGCAGTTACACGGCTAGCGGGTTCACAGATACGCAGTATTTT
TRBJ2-1,TRBD2,TRBV9,-,CASSAQERGPVF,TGTGCCAGCAGCGCTCAAGAGCGGGGGCCGGTCTTC
TRBJ2-1,-,TRBV7-9,-,CASSLAELADNEQFF,TGTGCCAGCAGCTTAGCGGAACTAGCAGACAATGAGCAGTTCTTC
TRBJ1-5,-,TRBV2,-,CASSPGNQPQHF,TGTGCCAGCAGTCCAGGGAATCAGCCCCAGCATTTT
TRBJ2-3,TRBD2,TRBV7-2,-,CASSLAVGGKRGVRTDTQYF,TGTGCCAGCAGCTTAGCGGTGGGGGGAAAGCGGGGGGTACGCACAGATACGCAGTATTTT
TRBJ2-5,-,TRBV7-3,-,CASSLSWRDPQYF,TGTGCCAGCAGCTTAAGTTGGAGGGACCCCCAGTACTTC
TRBJ2-1,TRBD2,TRBV2,-,CATRGTSRYNEQFF,TGTGCCACCAGGGGGACTAGCAGGTACAATGAGCAGTTCTTC
TRBJ2-7,-,TRBV5-4,-,CASSSARRGYEQYF,TGTGCCAGCAGCTCCGCACGGAGGGGATACGAGCAGTACTTC
TRBJ2-1,-,TRBV7-8,-,CASSPLGGQIYNEQFF,TGTGCCAGCAGCCCGCTCGGGGGACAGATCTACAATGAGCAGTTCTTC
TRBJ2-4,-,TRBV4-3,-,CASSQDLLRRGKNIQYF,TGCGCCAGCAGCCAAGATCTCTTAAGGCGAGGCAAAAACATTCAGTACTTC
TRBJ1-1,-,TRBV6-5,-,CASSYSGRAGTEAFF,TGTGCCAGCAGTTACTCCGGCAGGGCTGGGACTGAAGCTTTCTTT
TRBJ2-1,TRBD2,TRBV5-1,-,CASSLDLERGEQFF,TGCGCCAGCAGCTTGGACCTAGAGCGGGGTGAGCAGTTCTTC